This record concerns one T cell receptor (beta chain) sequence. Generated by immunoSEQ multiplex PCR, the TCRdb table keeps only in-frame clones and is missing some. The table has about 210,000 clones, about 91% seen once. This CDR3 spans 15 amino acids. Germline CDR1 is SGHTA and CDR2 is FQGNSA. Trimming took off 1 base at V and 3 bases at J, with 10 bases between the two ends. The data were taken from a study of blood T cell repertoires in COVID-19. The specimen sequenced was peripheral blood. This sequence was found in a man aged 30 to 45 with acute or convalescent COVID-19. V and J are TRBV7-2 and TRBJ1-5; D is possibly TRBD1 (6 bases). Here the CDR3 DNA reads TGTGCCAGCAGCTTAGTTCGACAGGACAATCAGCCCCAGCATTTT. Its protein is CASSLVRQDNQPQHF.